Many counts were recorded for the clone carrying this TCR beta chain. Its antigen is as yet unknown. CDR3 length equals 16 residues. From germline, CDR1 is LNHNV and CDR2 YYDKDF (reference sequence). V was clipped by 5 bases and J by 7 bases, with 23 bases between them. The sample is drawn from a study of T cell repertoires in cytomegalovirus infection. Study in general: CMV infection and matching HLA type were both indicated by public TCR beta signatures.

TCRdb independently ran MiXCR on the reads; one entry per CDR3 protein. The sample records some 150,000 distinct CDR3 sequences, about 6.3% being singletons. Study-level points and caveats: HLA-C-restricted CMV-specific TCR beta clonotypes prevailed in the ex vivo response. Cumulative frequency (of public TCR beta family members) identified carriers of CMV plus the relevant HLA.

This sequence originates from a human donor in good health (CMV status not recorded). Some clones in this sample may be carry-over from other donors' samples. The chain is built from TRBV15 and TRBJ2-5; no clear D gene. The sample consisted of PBMCs. DNA for the CDR3: TGTGCCACCAGCGGGGAAACTATCCTCCTGATCGGGACCCAGTACTTC. Protein: CATSGETILLIGTQYF. Variable domain in full (rest from reference TRBV15 and TRBJ2-5): DAMVIQNPRYQVTQFGKPVTLSCSQTLNHNVMYWYQQKSSQAPKLLFHYYDKDFNNEADTPDNFQSRRPNTSFCFLDIRSPGLGDTAMYLCATSGETILLIGTQYFGPGTRLLVL.